The source of this T cell receptor (gamma chain) is a study of γδ T cells in repeated Plasmodium falciparum infection. Across the study: Donors were malaria-exposed Malian children or age- and gender-matched Australian children. Timepoints: baseline, immediately before selected infections, and 21 days after every infection. Study-wide results and caveats: Donors in Mali lived in a small rural village, largely one ethnic group.

CDR1 is GITISATS, CDR2 ISYDGTV, per germline (reference sequence). CDR3 length equals 17 residues. In its sample, this clone was seen many times. Antigen unknown. Only one base separates this from a far larger clonotype, so it likely reflects a read error. This same CDR3 is encoded by further DNA sequences in the sample. Vgamma9/Vdelta2+ and Vdelta2-negative gammadelta T cells were flow-sorted from PBMC for bulk sequencing. TCRdb fed the multiplex PCR reads to CATT. The sample holds about 14,000 gamma-chain clones, roughly 1.7% seen once. The receptor's source is a pool of human donors (malaria-infected and uninfected, not separated). The specimen sequenced was gamma-delta T cells from blood. V and J are TRGV9 and TRGJP. The CDR3 DNA reads TGTGCCCTGTGGGAGGTGGATGGGGAGTTGGGCAAAAAAATCAAGGTATTT. Protein: CALWEVDGELGKKIKVF.